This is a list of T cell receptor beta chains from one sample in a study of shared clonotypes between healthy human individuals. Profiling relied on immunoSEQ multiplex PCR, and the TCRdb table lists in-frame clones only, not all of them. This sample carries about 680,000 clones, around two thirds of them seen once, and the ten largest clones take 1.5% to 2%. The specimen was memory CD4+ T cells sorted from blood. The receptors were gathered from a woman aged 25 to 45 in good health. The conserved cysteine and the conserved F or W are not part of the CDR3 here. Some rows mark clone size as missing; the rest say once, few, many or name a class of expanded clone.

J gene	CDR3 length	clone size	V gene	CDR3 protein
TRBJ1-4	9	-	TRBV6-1	ACTQGRKLF
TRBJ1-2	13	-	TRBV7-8	ASSLGRLDSYGYT
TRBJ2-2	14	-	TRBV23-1	ASSVLRVRGTGELF
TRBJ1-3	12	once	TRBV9	ASSPFRPGNTIY
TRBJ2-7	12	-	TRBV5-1	ASSLTSGSYEQY
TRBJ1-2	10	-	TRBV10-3	AISAPNYGYT
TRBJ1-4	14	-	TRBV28	ASSLSAGVGLEKLF
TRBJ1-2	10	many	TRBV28	ATPGTYYGYT
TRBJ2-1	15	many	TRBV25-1	ASSESGQVGDRNEQF
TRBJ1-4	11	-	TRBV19	ASSAQGDEKLF
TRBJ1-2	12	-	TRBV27	ASSFEARSYGYT
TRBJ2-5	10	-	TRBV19	ASNGAGETQY
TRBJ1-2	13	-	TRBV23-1	ASSPPDRCVNGYT
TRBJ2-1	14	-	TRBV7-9	ASRRVRLSYASEQF
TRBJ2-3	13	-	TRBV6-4	ASSVRVAGTDTQY
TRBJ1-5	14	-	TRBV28	ASSLSLGRENQPQH
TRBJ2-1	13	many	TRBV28	ASGGGIVIVGEQF
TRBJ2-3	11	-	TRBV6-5	ASSYHPGDTQY
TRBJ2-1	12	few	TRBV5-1	ASSLDSTYNEQF
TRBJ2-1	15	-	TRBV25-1	ASSECPPGTKYNEQF
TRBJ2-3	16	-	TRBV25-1	ASSEFFGRDMSTDTQY
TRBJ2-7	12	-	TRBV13	ASSLGDASYEQY
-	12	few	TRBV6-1	ASSGSSGNYEQY
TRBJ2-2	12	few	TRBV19	ASTVATNTGELF
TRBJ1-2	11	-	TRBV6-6	ASSASNFGGYT
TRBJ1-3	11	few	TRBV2	ASDDRAGNTIY
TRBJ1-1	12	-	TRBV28	ASDTGYMNTEAF
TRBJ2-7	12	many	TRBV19	ASSKSGITYEQY
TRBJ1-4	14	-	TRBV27	ASSPPLTGENEKLF
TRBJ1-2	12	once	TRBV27	ASSRRGRLGGYT
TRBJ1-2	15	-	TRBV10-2	ASSEDHGQGGHYGYT
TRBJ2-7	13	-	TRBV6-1	ASSEGQGAFYEQY
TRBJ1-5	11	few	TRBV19	ASSLDRQQPQH
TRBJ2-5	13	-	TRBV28	ASSGLDDLKETQY
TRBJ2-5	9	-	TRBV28	ASREGETQY
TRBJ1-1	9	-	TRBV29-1	SVYRNTEAF
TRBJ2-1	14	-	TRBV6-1	ASSVILAGSSNEQF
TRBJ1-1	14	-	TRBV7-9	ASSFTVGTKNTEAF
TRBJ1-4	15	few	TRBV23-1	ASSQETNTATNEKLF
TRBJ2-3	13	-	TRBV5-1	ASSLASGGTDTQY
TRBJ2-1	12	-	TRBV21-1	ASSKGRDRNEQF
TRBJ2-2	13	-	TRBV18	ASSPGRGNTGELF
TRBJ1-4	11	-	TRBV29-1	SVAGQRKEKLF
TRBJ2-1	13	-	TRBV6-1	ATLPGLGSYNEQF
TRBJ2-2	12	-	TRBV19	ASSSAGGTGELF
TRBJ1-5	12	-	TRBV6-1	ASSDGITNQPQH
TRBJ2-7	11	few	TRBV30	AWSVGRDYEQY
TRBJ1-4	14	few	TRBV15	ATSRVRGQGSEKLF